The clone carrying this T cell receptor (beta chain) turned up a few times. TCRdb keeps only in-frame clones here, not all; method: immunoSEQ multiplex PCR. The table includes about 26,000 clones, 82% detected once. This sample was taken from a study of control samples from healthy donors and cancer patients. The germline V gene encodes CDR1 MNHEY and CDR2 SVGAGI. Deletions cut 1 base from V and 2 bases from J, with 11 bases between. There are 15 residues in the CDR3. The sample was PBMCs. V gene TRBV6-5 combines with J gene TRBJ1-1; tentatively, D is TRBD1 (5 bases). The source is a man in his fifties or sixties with colorectal cancer. As DNA, the CDR3 is TGTGCCAGCAGTTACTGGGGACTGATCAACACTGAAGCTTTCTTT. Translation: CASSYWGLINTEAFF.